The 20 T cell receptor beta chains in this list originate from one sample, sequenced in a study of metastatic and nonmetastatic thyroid tumors. Through MiXCR, TCRdb re-clonotyped the PCR reads. The sample yields almost 70,000 clones, 14% seen once. Patients had received no treatment of any kind before thyroid surgery. The material sequenced was blood. Every receptor here comes from a male donor with papillary thyroid cancer or a benign thyroid nodule (not recorded which). Some clones in this sample may be carry-over from other donors' samples.

The table lists this clone with many counts. This sequence joins TRBV19 and TRBJ2-2; D possibly uses TRBD1 or TRBD2 (5 bases each). This CDR3 is built from 16 residues. Per the germline V gene, CDR1 is LNHDA and CDR2 is SQIVND (reference sequence). The V gene lost 6 bases and the J gene lost 2 bases, with 16 bases spanning the gap. The CDR3 reads CASSPPGARNTGELFF. For the CDR3, the DNA is TGTGCCAGTAGCCCCCCCGGGGCCAGAAACACCGGGGAGCTGTTTTTT.

This clone was observed many times. The genes are TRBV12-3 or TRBV12-4 and TRBJ1-1; weak D call: TRBD1 (6 bases). V was trimmed by 4 bases and J by 0 bases, leaving 12 bases between them. This CDR3 region has 15 residues. CDR3 residues: CASSSSGGLNTEAFF. DNA for the CDR3: TGTGCCAGCAGTTCATCCGGGGGCCTGAACACTGAAGCTTTCTTT.

This clone showed up many times. The chain combines TRBV19 with TRBJ2-7; D not resolved. CDR1 and CDR2 from the germline V gene are LNHDA and SQIVND (reference sequence). Trimming removed 4 bases at V and 0 bases at J, with 10 bases between. CDR3 length: 14 residues. The CDR3 coding sequence is TGTGCCAGTAGTACCCCCAGCAGCTCCTACGAGCAGTACTTC. Protein product: CASSTPSSSYEQYF.

This clone came up many times. The chain couples TRBV28 to TRBJ2-7; possibly TRBD1 for D (6 bases). The ends were cut back, 5 bases at V and 0 bases at J, with 11 bases in the middle. The CDR3 extends over 14 amino acids. Germline CDR1 reads MDHEN; CDR2 reads SYDVKM. CDR3 DNA: TGTGCCAGCAGTCGACAGGAAACCTCCTACGAGCAGTACTTC. As protein: CASSRQETSYEQYF.

The chain uses TRBV27 and TRBJ2-5; D remains unclear. Germline assignment: CDR1 MNHEY and CDR2 SMNVEV (reference sequence). This CDR3 contains 14 residues. Trimming removed 6 bases from V and 6 bases from J, with 17 bases in between. The CDR3, as DNA: TGTGCCAGCAGGGGCTTGTCATCTGGTCAGACCCAGTACTTC. As protein: CASRGLSSGQTQYF.

The chain uses TRBV4-1 and TRBJ2-7; 10 bases map to TRBD2. V shed 1 base, J shed 2 bases, and the junction held 8 bases outside the gene matches. The CDR3 loop spans 17 amino acids. Germline V gene data show CDR1 as MGHRA and CDR2 as YSYEKL. CDR3 sequence: CASSQGPRTSGPYEQYF. The CDR3 coding sequence is TGCGCCAGCAGCCAAGGTCCAAGGACTAGCGGACCCTACGAGCAGTACTTC.

In this sample, this clone turned up many times. Other DNA sequences of this sample code for an identical CDR3. The CDR3 coding sequence is TGTGCCAGCAGCCCCTCCCGACAAAGCGTTCACCAAGAGACCCAGTACTTC. Protein product: CASSPSRQSVHQETQYF. The chain links TRBV12-3 or TRBV12-4 to TRBJ2-5, with unresolved D. CDR3 length: 17 residues. Trimming removed 6 bases from V and 0 bases from J, with 20 bases in between.

This clone was recorded at least ten times. V gene TRBV6-4 combines with J gene TRBJ2-3; D assignment may be TRBD1 or TRBD2 (6 bases each). The CDR3 consists of 15 residues. V was clipped by 0 bases and J by 5 bases, with 12 bases between them. Germline V CDR1 and CDR2: MRHNA, SNTAGT. CDR3 sequence: CASSDSGGTVDTQYF. CDR3 sequence (DNA): TGTGCCAGCAGTGACTCGGGGGGCACAGTAGATACGCAGTATTTT.

This clone was observed at least ten times. The chain uses TRBV10-3 and TRBJ1-4; no definite D call. Germline CDR1 reads ENHRY; CDR2 reads SYGVKD. CDR3 length: 14 amino acids. The germline V and J ends were trimmed by 5 bases and 0 bases, with 7 bases remaining between them. The CDR3 sequence: CAISPAATNEKLFF. CDR3 sequence (DNA): TGTGCCATCAGTCCTGCTGCAACTAATGAAAAACTGTTTTTT.

Ten or more counts support this clone. This sequence joins TRBV6-2 or TRBV6-3 and TRBJ1-2, with no clear D. V shed 2 bases and J shed 5 bases, with 6 bases lying between them. The CDR3 loop spans 12 amino acids. Germline CDR1 MNHEY, CDR2 SVGEGT. The CDR3 region is CASSYGGYGYTF. CDR3 sequence (DNA): TGTGCCAGCAGTTACGGCGGGTATGGCTACACCTTC.

Details on this clone: Because the CDR3 is missing its conserved closing phenylalanine or tryptophan, this is likely a read error. The chain carries TRBV6-1 and TRBJ1-5, with TRBD1 identical over 8 bases. The CDR3 extends over 13 amino acids. CDR1 and CDR2 (germline): MNHNS, SASEGT. This chain's CDR3 is CASSGTGGQPQHL. The CDR3 region has the DNA TGTGCCAGCAGCGGTACAGGGGGACAGCCGCAGCATCTT.

Turning to this clone: At one end the junction does not follow the germline gene, possibly because of a read error. This chain links TRBV6-2 or TRBV6-3 with TRBJ2-1, with D possibly TRBD2 on 5 matching bases. The CDR3 spans 15 residues. CDR1 is MNHEY, CDR2 SVGEGT, per germline. CDR3 region: CASIYSGIPYNEQFF. The CDR3, as DNA: TGTGCCAGCATTTACTCCGGGATTCCTTACAATGAGCAGTTCTTC.

At least ten counts were recorded for this clone. This sequence joins TRBV6-5 and TRBJ2-3, with D perhaps TRBD1 or TRBD2 (5 bases each). V lost 2 bases to trimming and J lost 8 bases, with 5 bases between them. CDR1 and CDR2 from the germline V gene are MNHEY and SVGAGI. This CDR3 is 11 amino acids long. CDR3 sequence: CASSYGGTQYF. The CDR3 nucleotides read TGTGCCAGCAGTTACGGGGGTACGCAGTATTTT.

Worth noting for this clone: This may come from a read error, since a much larger clone is one base off. The J gene is TRBJ2-7, the V gene TRBV7-2, with D unresolved. The V and J ends lost 1 base and 3 bases respectively, with 7 bases between them. Germline CDR1 SGHTA, CDR2 FQGNSA. The CDR3 consists of 13 residues. Here the CDR3 DNA reads TGTGCCAGCAGCTTAGTGGCCAACTACGAGCAGTACTTC. Encoded protein: CASSLVANYEQYF.

This clone was recorded at least ten times. The rearrangement uses TRBV6-1 and TRBJ1-6; possibly TRBD1 for D (5 bases). The V and J ends lost 5 bases and 10 bases respectively, with 15 bases between them. CDR3 length: 14 residues. CDR1 is MNHNS, CDR2 SASEGT, per germline. The CDR3 is CASSKAGSSSPLHF. CDR3 nucleotides: TGTGCCAGCAGTAAGGCAGGGAGTTCCTCACCCCTCCACTTT.

This clone was seen many times. The chain joins TRBV10-2 to TRBJ2-5; D is perhaps TRBD1 or TRBD2 (5 bases each). CDR3 length: 13 amino acids. V dropped 5 bases and J dropped 5 bases, with 12 bases sitting between them. Per germline, CDR1 WSHSY and CDR2 SAAADI. The CDR3 region is CASSPQGRETQYF. Written as DNA, the CDR3 is TGCGCCAGCAGTCCTCAGGGACGGGAGACCCAGTACTTC.

Only a few counts were recorded for this clone. Given a much more abundant clone one base away, this may be a read error. The sample carries other DNA sequences with the same CDR3. The V call is TRBV3-1, the J call TRBJ2-5; 7 positions match TRBD2. Per germline, CDR1 LGHDT and CDR2 YNNKEL (reference sequence). The length of the CDR3 is 11 residues. The CDR3 sequence: CASSQRETQYF. CDR3 in DNA: TGTGCCAGCAGCCAGCGGGAGACACAGTACTTC.

A word on this clone: At one end, the junction sequence differs from germline, possibly due to a read error. This chain connects TRBV20-1 to TRBJ1-1, with 7 bases fitting TRBD1. CDR3 length: 14 residues. Germline-derived CDR1 and CDR2 are DFQATT and SNEGSKA (reference sequence). DNA for the CDR3: TGCAGTGCTGGGACCACAGGGGCGAACACTGAATCTTTCTTT. This translates into CSAGTTGANTESFF.

Many counts were recorded for this clone. The gene calls are TRBV5-6 and TRBJ2-2; D perhaps matches TRBD1 (5 bases). The CDR3 is made up of 15 amino acids. Trimming left V 0 bases short and J 7 bases short, with 13 bases between. Looked up from germline, CDR1 is SGHDT and CDR2 is YYEEEE. The CDR3 nucleotides read TGTGCCAGCAGCTTGGCTGTAAGGGGTGTCGGGGAGCTGTTTTTT. Amino acids: CASSLAVRGVGELFF.

On this clone itself: Just one base apart from a much larger clone, this may be a read error. The sample contains more than one DNA sequence encoding this CDR3. This chain joins TRBV29-1 and TRBJ1-6; D is possibly TRBD1 (5 bases). Germline V gives CDR1 SQVTM, CDR2 ANQGSEA. The CDR3 loop spans 13 amino acids. The CDR3 spells CSVGRDRNSPLHF. CDR3 DNA sequence: TGCAGCGTTGGTCGGGACCGTAATTCGCCCCTCCACTTT.